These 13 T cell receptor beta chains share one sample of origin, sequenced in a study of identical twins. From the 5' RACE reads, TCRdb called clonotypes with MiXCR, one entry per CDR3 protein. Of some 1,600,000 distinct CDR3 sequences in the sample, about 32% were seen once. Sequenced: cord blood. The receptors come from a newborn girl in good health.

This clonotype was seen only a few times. The DNA for the CDR3 is TGTGCCAGCAGCGAGCTAGCGGGGCAAAACAATGAGCAGTTCTTC. Translated, it gives CASSELAGQNNEQFF. This rearrangement joins TRBV28 to TRBJ2-1, with 9 positions matching TRBD2. Germline CDR1 reads MDHEN; CDR2 reads SYDVKM. J gave up 5 bases and V 6 bases, and 8 bases lay outside the gene matches. There are 15 residues in the CDR3.

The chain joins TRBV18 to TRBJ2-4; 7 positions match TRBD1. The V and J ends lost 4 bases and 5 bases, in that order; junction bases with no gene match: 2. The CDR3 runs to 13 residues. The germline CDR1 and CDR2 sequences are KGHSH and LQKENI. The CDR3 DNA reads TGTGCCAGCTCACGAGGGACAGAAAACATTCAGTACTTC. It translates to CASSRGTENIQYF.

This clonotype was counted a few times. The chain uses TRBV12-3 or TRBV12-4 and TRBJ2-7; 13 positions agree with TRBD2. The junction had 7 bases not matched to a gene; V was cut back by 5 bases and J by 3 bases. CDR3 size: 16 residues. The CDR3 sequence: CASSPRTSGSVYEQYF. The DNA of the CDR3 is TGTGCCAGCAGTCCCCGGACTAGCGGGAGTGTCTACGAGCAGTACTTC.

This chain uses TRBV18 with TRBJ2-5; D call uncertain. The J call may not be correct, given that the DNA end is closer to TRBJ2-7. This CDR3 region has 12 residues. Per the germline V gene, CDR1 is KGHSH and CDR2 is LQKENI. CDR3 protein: CASSPGVLEQYF. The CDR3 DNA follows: TGTGCCAGCTCACCAGGGGTACTCGAGCAGTACTTC.

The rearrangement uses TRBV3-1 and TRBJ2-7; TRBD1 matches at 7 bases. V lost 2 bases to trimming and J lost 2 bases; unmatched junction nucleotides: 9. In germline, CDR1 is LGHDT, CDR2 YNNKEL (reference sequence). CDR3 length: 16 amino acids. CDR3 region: CASSQNLGQLTYEQYF. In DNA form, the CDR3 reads TGTGCCAGCAGCCAAAACCTGGGACAGCTTACCTACGAGCAGTACTTC.

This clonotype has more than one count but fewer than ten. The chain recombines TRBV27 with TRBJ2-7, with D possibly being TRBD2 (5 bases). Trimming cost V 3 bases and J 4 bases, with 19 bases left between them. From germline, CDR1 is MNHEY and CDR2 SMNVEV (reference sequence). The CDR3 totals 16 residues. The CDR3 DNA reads TGTGCCAGCAGTTTGGAGGTGGGATACATGCCATACGAGCAGTACTTC. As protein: CASSLEVGYMPYEQYF.

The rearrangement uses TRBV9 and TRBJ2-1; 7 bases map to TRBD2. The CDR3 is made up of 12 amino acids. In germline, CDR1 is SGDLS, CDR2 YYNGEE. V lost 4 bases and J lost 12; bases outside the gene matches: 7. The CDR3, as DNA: TGTGCCAGCAGCCATAGCGGGCTCTGGCAGTTCTTC. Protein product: CASSHSGLWQFF. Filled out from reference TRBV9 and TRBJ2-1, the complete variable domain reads DSGVTQTPKHLITATGQRVTLRCSPRSGDLSVYWYQQSLDQGLQFLIQYYNGEERAKGNILERFSAQQFPDLHSELNLSSLELGDSALYFCASSHSGLWQFFGPGTRLTVL.

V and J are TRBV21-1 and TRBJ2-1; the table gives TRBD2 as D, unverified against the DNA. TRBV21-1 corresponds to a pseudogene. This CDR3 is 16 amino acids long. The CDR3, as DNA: TGTGCCAGCAGCAAAGAAGGAGCGGGGATAAGAGAGACCCAGTTCTTC. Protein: CASSKEGAGIRETQFF.

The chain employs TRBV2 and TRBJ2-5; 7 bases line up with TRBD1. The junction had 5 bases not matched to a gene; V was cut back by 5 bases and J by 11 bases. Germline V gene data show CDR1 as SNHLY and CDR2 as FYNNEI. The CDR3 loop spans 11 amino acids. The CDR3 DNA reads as TGTGCCAGCAGTAGACAGGGTCAGCAGTACTTC. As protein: CASSRQGQQYF.

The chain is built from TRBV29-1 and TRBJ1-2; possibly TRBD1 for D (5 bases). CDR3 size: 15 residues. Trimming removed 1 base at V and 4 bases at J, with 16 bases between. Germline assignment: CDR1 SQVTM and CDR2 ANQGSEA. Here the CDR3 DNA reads TGCAGCGTTGAAGCAAGAGACAGCTCTTTCTATGGCTACACCTTC. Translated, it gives CSVEARDSSFYGYTF.

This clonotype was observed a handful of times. The CDR3 sequence: CASSIQGETQYF. The CDR3 nucleotides are TGTGCCAGTAGTATTCAGGGAGAGACCCAGTACTTC. The V and J genes are TRBV19 and TRBJ2-5, with a possible D match to TRBD1 (5 bases). CDR3 length equals 12 residues. Between the trimmed V and J ends, which lost 3 bases and 4 bases, there was a span of 6 bases. Germline-derived CDR1 and CDR2 are LNHDA and SQIVND (reference sequence). Full variable domain (missing parts from reference TRBV19 and TRBJ2-5): DGGITQSPKYLFRKEGQNVTLSCEQNLNHDAMYWYRQDPGQGLRLIYYSQIVNDFQKGDIAEGYSVSREKKESFPLTVTSAQKNPTAFYLCASSIQGETQYFGPGTRLLVL.

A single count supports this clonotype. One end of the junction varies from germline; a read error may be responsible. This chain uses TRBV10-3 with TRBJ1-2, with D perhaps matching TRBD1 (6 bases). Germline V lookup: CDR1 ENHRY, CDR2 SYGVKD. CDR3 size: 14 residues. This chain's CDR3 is CAISESTPGDGYIF. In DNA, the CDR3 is TGTGCCATCAGTGAGTCGACGCCAGGGGATGGCTACATCTTC.

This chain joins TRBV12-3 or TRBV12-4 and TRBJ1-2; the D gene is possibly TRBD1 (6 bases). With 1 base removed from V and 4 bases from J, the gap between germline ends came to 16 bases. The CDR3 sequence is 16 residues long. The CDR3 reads CASSLEGRDKFYGYTF. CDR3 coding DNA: TGTGCCAGCAGTTTAGAGGGTCGGGACAAGTTCTATGGCTACACCTTC.